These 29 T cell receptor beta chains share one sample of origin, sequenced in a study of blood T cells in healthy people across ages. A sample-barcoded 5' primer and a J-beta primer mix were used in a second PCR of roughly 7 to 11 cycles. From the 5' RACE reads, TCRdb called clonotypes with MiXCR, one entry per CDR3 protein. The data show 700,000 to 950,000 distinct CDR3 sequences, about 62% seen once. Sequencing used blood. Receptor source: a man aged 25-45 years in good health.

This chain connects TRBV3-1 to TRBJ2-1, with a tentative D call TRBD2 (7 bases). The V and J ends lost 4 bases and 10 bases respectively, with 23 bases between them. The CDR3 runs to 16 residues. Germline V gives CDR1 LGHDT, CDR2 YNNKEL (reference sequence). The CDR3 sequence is CASSLNPGGPAGEQFF. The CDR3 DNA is TGTGCCAGCAGCCTAAATCCGGGGGGCCCGGCGGGGGAGCAGTTCTTC.

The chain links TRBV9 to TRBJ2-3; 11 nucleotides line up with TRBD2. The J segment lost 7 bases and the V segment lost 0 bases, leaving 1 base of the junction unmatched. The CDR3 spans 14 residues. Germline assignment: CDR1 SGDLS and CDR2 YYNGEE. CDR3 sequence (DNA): TGTGCCAGCAGCGTAGCTAGCGGGGGGAATACGCAGTATTTT. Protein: CASSVASGGNTQYF.

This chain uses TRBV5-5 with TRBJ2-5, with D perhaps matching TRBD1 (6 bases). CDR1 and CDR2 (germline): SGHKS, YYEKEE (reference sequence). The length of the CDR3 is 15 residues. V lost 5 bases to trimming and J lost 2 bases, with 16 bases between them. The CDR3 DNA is TGTGCCAGCAGTCTACAGGGACCGAAACAAGAGACCCAGTACTTC. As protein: CASSLQGPKQETQYF.

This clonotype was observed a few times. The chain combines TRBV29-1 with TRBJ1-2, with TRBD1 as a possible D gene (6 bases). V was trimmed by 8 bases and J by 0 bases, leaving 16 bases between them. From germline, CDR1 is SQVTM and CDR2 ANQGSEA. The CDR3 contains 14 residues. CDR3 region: CSSFVDSPNYGYTF. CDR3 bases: TGCAGCTCTTTCGTGGACAGCCCTAACTATGGCTACACCTTC. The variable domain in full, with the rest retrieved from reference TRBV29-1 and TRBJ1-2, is SAVISQKPSRDICQRGTSLTIQCQVDSQVTMMFWYRQQPGQSLTLIATANQGSEATYESGFVIDKFPISRPNLTFSTLTVSNMSPEDSSIYLCSSFVDSPNYGYTFGSGTRLTVV.

The CDR3 spells CASSSGTGVIGNQPQHF. CDR3 in DNA: TGTGCCAGCAGTTCCGGGACAGGGGTAATAGGCAATCAGCCCCAGCATTTT. The rearrangement joins TRBV7-2 to TRBJ1-5, with 10 bases fitting TRBD1. The J segment lost 2 bases and the V segment lost 6 bases, leaving 10 bases of the junction unmatched. Per germline, CDR1 SGHTA and CDR2 FQGNSA. The CDR3 extends over 17 amino acids.

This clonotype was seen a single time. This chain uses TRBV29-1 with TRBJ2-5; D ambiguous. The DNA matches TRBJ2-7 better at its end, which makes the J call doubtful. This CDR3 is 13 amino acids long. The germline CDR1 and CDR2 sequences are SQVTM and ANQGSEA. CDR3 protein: CSVLRNLGYEQYF. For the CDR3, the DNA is TGCAGCGTCCTCAGGAACCTGGGGTACGAGCAGTACTTC.

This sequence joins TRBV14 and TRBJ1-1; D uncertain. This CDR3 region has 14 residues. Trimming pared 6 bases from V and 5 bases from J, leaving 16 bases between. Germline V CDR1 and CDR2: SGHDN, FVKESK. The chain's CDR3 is CASRQLGGNTEAFF. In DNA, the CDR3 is TGTGCCAGCAGGCAACTAGGAGGGAATACTGAAGCTTTCTTT.

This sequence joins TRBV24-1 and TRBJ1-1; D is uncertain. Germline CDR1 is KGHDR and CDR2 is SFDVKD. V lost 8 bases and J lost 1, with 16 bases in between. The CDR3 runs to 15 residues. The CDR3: CATKPPWAPNTEAFF. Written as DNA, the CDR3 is TGTGCCACCAAACCCCCGTGGGCTCCGAACACTGAAGCTTTCTTT.

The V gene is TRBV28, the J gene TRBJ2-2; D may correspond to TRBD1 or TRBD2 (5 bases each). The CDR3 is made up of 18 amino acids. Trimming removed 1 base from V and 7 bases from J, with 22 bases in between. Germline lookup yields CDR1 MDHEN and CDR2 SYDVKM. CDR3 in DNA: TGTGCCAGCAGTTTATACGGGGAGAGGGGCCCAGATAACGGGGAGCTGTTTTTT. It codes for CASSLYGERGPDNGELFF.

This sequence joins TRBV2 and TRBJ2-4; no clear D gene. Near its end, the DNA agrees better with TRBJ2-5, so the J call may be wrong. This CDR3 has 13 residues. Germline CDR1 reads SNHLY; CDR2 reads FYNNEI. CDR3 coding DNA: TGTGCCAGCAGTGGCACCTCGGTCGAGACCCAGTACTTC. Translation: CASSGTSVETQYF.

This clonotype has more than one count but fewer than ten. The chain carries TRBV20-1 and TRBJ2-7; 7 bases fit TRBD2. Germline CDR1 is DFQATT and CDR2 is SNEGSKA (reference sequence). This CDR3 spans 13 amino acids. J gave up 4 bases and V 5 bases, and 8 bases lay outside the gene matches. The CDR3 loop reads CSAGGVLQYEQYF. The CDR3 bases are TGCAGTGCTGGGGGGGTGCTACAATACGAGCAGTACTTC.

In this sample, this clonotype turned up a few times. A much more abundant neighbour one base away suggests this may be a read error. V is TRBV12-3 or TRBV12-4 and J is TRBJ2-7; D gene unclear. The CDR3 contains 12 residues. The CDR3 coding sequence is TGTGCCGGCAGTCGTTTCACCTACGAGCAGTACTTC. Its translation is CAGSRFTYEQYF.

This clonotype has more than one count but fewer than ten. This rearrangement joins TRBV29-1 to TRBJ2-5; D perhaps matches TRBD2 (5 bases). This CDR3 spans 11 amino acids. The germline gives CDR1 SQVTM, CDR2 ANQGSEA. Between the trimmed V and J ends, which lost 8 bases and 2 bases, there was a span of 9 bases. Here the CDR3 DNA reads TGCAGCACGGGGATGCAAGAGACCCAGTACTTC. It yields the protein CSTGMQETQYF. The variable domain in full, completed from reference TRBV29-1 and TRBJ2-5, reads SAVISQKPSRDICQRGTSLTIQCQVDSQVTMMFWYRQQPGQSLTLIATANQGSEATYESGFVIDKFPISRPNLTFSTLTVSNMSPEDSSIYLCSTGMQETQYFGPGTRLLVL.

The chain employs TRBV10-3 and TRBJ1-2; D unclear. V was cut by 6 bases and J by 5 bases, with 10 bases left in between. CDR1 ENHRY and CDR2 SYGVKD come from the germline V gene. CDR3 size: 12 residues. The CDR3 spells CAIRDVGYGYTF. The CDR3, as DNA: TGTGCCATCAGGGACGTAGGGTATGGCTACACCTTC.

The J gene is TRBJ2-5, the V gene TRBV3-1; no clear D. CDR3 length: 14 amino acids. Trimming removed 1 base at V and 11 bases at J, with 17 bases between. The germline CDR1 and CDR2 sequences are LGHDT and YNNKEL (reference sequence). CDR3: CASSQGETVDEQYF. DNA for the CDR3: TGTGCCAGCAGCCAAGGTGAAACGGTTGATGAGCAGTACTTC.

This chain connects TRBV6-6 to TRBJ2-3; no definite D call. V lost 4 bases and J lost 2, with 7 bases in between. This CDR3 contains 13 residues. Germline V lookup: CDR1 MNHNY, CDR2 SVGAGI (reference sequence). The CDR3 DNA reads TGTGCCAGCAGTTCCGAGGCCACAGATACGCAGTATTTT. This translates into CASSSEATDTQYF.

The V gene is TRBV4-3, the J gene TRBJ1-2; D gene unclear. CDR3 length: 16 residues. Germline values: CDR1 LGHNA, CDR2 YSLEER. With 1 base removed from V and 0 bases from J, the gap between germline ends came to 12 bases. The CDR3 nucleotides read TGCGCCAGCAGCCAAGCTCTCTACCCAACTAACTATGGCTACACCTTC. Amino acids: CASSQALYPTNYGYTF.

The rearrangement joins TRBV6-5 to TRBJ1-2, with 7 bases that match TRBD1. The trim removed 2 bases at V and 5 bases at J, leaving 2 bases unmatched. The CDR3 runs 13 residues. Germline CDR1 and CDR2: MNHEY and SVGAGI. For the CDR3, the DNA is TGTGCCAGCAGTTACGGGACAGAATATGGCTACACCTTC. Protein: CASSYGTEYGYTF.

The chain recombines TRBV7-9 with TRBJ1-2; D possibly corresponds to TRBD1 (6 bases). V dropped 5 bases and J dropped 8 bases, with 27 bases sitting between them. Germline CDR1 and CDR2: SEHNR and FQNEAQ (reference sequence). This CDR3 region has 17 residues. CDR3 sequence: CASSALEGQLDPRGYTF. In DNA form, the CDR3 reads TGTGCCAGCAGCGCCCTGGAAGGACAGCTAGATCCGAGGGGCTACACCTTC.

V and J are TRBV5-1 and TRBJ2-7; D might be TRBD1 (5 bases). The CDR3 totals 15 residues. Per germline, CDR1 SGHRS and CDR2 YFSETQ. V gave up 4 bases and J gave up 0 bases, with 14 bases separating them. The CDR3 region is CASSRLTDTSYEQYF. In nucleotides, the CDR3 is TGCGCCAGCAGCCGATTGACGGACACCTCCTACGAGCAGTACTTC.

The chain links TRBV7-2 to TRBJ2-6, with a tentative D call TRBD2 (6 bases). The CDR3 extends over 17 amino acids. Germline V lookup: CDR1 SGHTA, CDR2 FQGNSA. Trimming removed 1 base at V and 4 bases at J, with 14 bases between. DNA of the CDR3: TGTGCCAGCAGCTTAGAGGCTGGGGGGTCCGGGGCCAACGTCCTGACTTTC. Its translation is CASSLEAGGSGANVLTF. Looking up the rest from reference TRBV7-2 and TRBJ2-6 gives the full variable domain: GAGVSQSPSNKVTEKGKDVELRCDPISGHTALYWYRQSLGQGLEFLIYFQGNSAPDKSGLPSDRFSAERTGGSVSTLTIQRTQQEDSAVYLCASSLEAGGSGANVLTFGAGSRLTVL.

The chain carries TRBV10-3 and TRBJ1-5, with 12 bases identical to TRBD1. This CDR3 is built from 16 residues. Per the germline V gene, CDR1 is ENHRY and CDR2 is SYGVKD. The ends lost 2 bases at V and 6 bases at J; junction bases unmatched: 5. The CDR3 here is CAISERGQGASQPQHF. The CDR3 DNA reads TGTGCCATCAGTGAGAGGGGACAGGGGGCTTCTCAGCCCCAGCATTTT.

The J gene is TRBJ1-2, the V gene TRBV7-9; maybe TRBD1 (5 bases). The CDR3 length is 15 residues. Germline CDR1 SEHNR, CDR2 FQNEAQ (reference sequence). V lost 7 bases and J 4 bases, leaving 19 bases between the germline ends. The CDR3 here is CASTPLGGVGYGYTF. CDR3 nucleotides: TGTGCCAGCACCCCCCTTGGAGGGGTGGGCTATGGCTACACCTTC.

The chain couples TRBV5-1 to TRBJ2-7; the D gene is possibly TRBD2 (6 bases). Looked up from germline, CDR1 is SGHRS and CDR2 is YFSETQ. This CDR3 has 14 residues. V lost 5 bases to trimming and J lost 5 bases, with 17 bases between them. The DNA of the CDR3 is TGCGCCAGCAGAGAAGGACTATCGGGGGACGAGCAGTACTTC. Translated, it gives CASREGLSGDEQYF.

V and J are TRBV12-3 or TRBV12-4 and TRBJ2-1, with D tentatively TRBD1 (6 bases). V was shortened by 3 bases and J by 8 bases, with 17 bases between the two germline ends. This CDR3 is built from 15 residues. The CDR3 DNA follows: TGTGCCAGCAGTTTGACCGGAAAACAGGGAGATGAGCAGTTCTTC. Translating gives CASSLTGKQGDEQFF.

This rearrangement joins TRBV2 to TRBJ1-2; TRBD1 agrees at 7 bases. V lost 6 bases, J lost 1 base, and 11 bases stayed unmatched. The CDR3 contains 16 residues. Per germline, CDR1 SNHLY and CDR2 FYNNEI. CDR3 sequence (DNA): TGTGCCAGCAGCGGAGGTCAACAGGGGAATAACTATGGCTACACCTTC. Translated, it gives CASSGGQQGNNYGYTF.

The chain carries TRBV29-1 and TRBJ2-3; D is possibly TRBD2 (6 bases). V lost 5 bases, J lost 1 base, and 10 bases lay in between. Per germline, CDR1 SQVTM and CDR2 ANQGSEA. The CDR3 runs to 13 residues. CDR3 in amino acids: CSVPASGTDTQYF. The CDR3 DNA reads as TGCAGCGTTCCAGCTAGCGGCACAGATACGCAGTATTTT.

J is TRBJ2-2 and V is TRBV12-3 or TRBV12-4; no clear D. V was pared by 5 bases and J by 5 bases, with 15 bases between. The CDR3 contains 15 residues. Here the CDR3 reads CASSPAGFRTGELFF. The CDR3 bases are TGTGCCAGCAGTCCCGCCGGGTTCAGAACCGGGGAGCTGTTTTTT.

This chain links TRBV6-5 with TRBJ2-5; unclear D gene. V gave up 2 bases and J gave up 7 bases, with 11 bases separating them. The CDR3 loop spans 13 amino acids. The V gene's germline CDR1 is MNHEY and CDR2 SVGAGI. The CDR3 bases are TGTGCCAGCAGTTACGGCAGTACGAGGACCCAGTACTTC. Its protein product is CASSYGSTRTQYF.